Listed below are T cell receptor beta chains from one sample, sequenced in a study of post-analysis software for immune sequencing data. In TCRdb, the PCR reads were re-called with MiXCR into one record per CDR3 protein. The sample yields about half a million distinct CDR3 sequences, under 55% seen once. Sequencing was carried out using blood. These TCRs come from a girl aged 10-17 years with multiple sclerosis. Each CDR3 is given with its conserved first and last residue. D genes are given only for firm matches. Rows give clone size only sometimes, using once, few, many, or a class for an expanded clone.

TGTGCCAGCAGCCCCACTAGCGAGAGCACAGATACGCAGTATTTT	CASSPTSESTDTQYF	TRBV12-3/TRBV12-4	TRBJ2-3	-	TRBD2
TGTGCCAGCACCTTATCCGGGACAGGAAGCTCCTACGAGCAGTACTTC	CASTLSGTGSSYEQYF	TRBV28	TRBJ2-7	few	TRBD1
TGTGCCACCAGTGATTGGCCACGCACTGAGCAGTACTTC	CATSDWPRTEQYF	TRBV24-1	TRBJ2-7	-	-
TGTGCCAGCAGTACTGGGGGGGGCTACACCTTC	CASSTGGGYTF	TRBV6-5	TRBJ1-2	-	-
TGCGCCAGCAAACGGCAGGATACTAATGAAAAACTGTTTTTT	CASKRQDTNEKLFF	TRBV5-1	TRBJ1-4	-	-
TGCAGTGCCCGGGGCCTTCTAGGCTACGAGCAGTACTTC	CSARGLLGYEQYF	TRBV20-1	TRBJ2-7	-	-
TGCGCCAGCAGCATCATCCATTCCGGGACAGTTGACAATGAGCAGTTCTTC	CASSIIHSGTVDNEQFF	TRBV5-1	TRBJ2-1	few	TRBD1
TGTGCCAGTACAGGGTACTATGGCTACACCTTC	CASTGYYGYTF	TRBV19	TRBJ1-2	few	-
TGTGCCACCAGCAGAGACCTGGGGGGGGACGGCACAGATACGCAGTATTTT	CATSRDLGGDGTDTQYF	TRBV15	TRBJ2-3	-	TRBD2
TGTGCCAGCAGTTTCGGGACAGGTTCTGAACTGTTTTTT	CASSFGTGSELFF	TRBV12-3/TRBV12-4	TRBJ1-4	few	TRBD1
TGTGCCAGCAGCTTAGCGTGGGAGTCACAAGAGACCCAGTACTTC	CASSLAWESQETQYF	TRBV7-9	TRBJ2-5	-	-
TGTGCCAGCAGCTTAGGTATAAGTCAGCCCCCTGGGGAGCAGTACTTC	CASSLGISQPPGEQYF	TRBV7-2	TRBJ2-4	-	-
TGTGCCAGCACGACAGGGGGCAATGAGCAGTTCTTC	CASTTGGNEQFF	TRBV27	TRBJ2-1	-	TRBD1
TGTGCCAGCAGTTTAGGGCGACAGGGGTGGTACGAGCAGTACTTC	CASSLGRQGWYEQYF	TRBV12-3/TRBV12-4	TRBJ2-7	few	TRBD1
TGCGCCAGCAGCTTGGCCCCCGGGCAGGACCTCTATGGCTACACCTTC	CASSLAPGQDLYGYTF	TRBV5-1	TRBJ1-2	-	-
TGTGCCAGCAGTTCACCGGGACAGGGAAACTATGGCTACACCTTC	CASSSPGQGNYGYTF	TRBV6-6	TRBJ1-2	-	TRBD1
TGTGCCAGCAGTTTAGGGATGGGAGGGCTAGAGACCCAGTACTTC	CASSLGMGGLETQYF	TRBV12-3/TRBV12-4	TRBJ2-5	-	TRBD2
TGTGCCAGCGGGCCCTCGACAGGGTCTTTCGAGCAGTACTTC	CASGPSTGSFEQYF	TRBV7-6	TRBJ2-7	-	TRBD1
TGCGCCAGCAACCCCCCTTCGAGCGGGGGACTTACCAGCACAGATACGCAGTATTTT	CASNPPSSGGLTSTDTQYF	TRBV4-1	TRBJ2-3	-	TRBD2
TGCAGCGCCGGCCGGGAACAGGGGGCCTACGAGCAGTACTTC	CSAGREQGAYEQYF	TRBV29-1	TRBJ2-7	-	TRBD1
TGCAGCGTTTCGGGAGGGCACAATGAGCAGTACTTC	CSVSGGHNEQYF	TRBV29-1	TRBJ2-7	-	TRBD2
TGCAGCTCTACCGGGATCATCACAGATACGCAGTATTTT	CSSTGIITDTQYF	TRBV29-1	TRBJ2-3	-	-
TGTGCCACCAGCAGACTGCTAATCTACGAGCAGTACTTC	CATSRLLIYEQYF	TRBV15	TRBJ2-7	few	-
TGCGCCAGCAGCCAAGTTCGCGGGAGGAAAAATGAGCAGTTCTTC	CASSQVRGRKNEQFF	TRBV4-1	TRBJ2-1	few	TRBD2
TGTGCCAGCAGCTTGGAGGGACTTAGCAATCAGCCCCAGCATTTT	CASSLEGLSNQPQHF	TRBV5-6	TRBJ1-5	-	-
TGCGCCAGCAGCCAAGATAGGGGGGCTGAAAAACTGTTTTTT	CASSQDRGAEKLFF	TRBV4-3	TRBJ1-4	few	-
TGTGCCAGCAGCCGTCCGATCAGCACAGATACGCAGTATTTT	CASSRPISTDTQYF	TRBV7-2	TRBJ2-3	-	-
TGCAGTGCTAGAGATCTTAGGGGGAACACTGAAGCTTTCTTT	CSARDLRGNTEAFF	TRBV20-1	TRBJ1-1	many	-
TGTGCCAGCAGCCCCTTTGCGAGCTATGGCTACACCTTC	CASSPFASYGYTF	TRBV7-8	TRBJ1-2	-	-